This entry lists 12 T cell receptor beta chains sequenced from one sample in a study of blood T cell repertoires in COVID-19. Sequenced by immunoSEQ multiplex PCR; TCRdb stores in-frame clones only, minus some. The sample consists of around 160,000 clones, approximately 85% of them appearing once. The sequenced sample was peripheral blood. All receptors derive from a man between 60 and 75 years old with active or convalescent COVID-19.

This clone was recorded a few times. The genes are TRBV18 and TRBJ1-5; possibly TRBD1 for D (5 bases). The CDR3 length is 19 residues. Germline-derived CDR1 and CDR2 are KGHSH and LQKENI. The V end was cut by 6 bases, the J end by 0 bases, with 24 bases between. CDR3 sequence (DNA): TGTGCCAGCTCCCCCGAGTCGACAGAGCTCGCCTATAGCAATCAGCCCCAGCATTTT. This sequence encodes CASSPESTELAYSNQPQHF.

The rearrangement links TRBV5-1 to TRBJ1-1; 7 positions match TRBD1. V shed 4 bases and J 1 base; nucleotides not matched to a gene: 7. This CDR3 has 15 amino acids. CDR1 and CDR2 (germline): SGHRS, YFSETQ. CDR3 sequence: CASSPTGTANTEAFF. CDR3 nucleotide sequence: TGCGCCAGCAGCCCAACGGGGACAGCGAACACTGAAGCTTTCTTT.

The chain employs TRBV2 and TRBJ1-5; perhaps TRBD1 as D (6 bases). In germline, CDR1 is SNHLY, CDR2 FYNNEI. This CDR3 is 13 amino acids long. The V end lost 8 bases, the J end lost 3 bases, and 11 bases lay between the germline ends. CDR3: CASRDRTNQPQHF. The CDR3 DNA sequence: TGTGCCAGCCGCGACAGGACCAATCAGCCCCAGCATTTT.

V usage is TRBV6-4 and J usage is TRBJ2-1, with D tentatively TRBD1 (6 bases). Germline assignment: CDR1 MRHNA and CDR2 SNTAGT. The CDR3 consists of 15 residues. V dropped 3 bases and J dropped 0 bases, with 9 bases sitting between them. The CDR3 coding sequence is TGTGCCAGCAGTGAAGGACAGAGCTCCTACAATGAGCAGTTCTTC. This sequence encodes CASSEGQSSYNEQFF.

This chain links TRBV19 with TRBJ1-2; 9 bases are a match to TRBD1. The length of the CDR3 is 13 residues. In germline, CDR1 is LNHDA, CDR2 SQIVND (reference sequence). V dropped 11 bases and J dropped 6; count of bases not matched to a gene: 10. Here the CDR3 DNA reads TGTGCCGTTTCCCGGGACAGGGAACATGGCTACACCTTC. As protein: CAVSRDREHGYTF.

As for this clone: Additional DNA sequences in this sample encode the identical CDR3. CDR3 protein: CASSLAAQGGNSPLHF. The CDR3 bases are TGCGCCAGCAGCTTGGCCGCGCAGGGGGGTAATTCACCCCTCCACTTT. The chain couples TRBV5-1 to TRBJ1-6; 7 bases map to TRBD1. The CDR3 is 16 residues long. Trimming removed 0 bases from V and 6 bases from J; junction bases left unmatched: 6. CDR1 is SGHRS, CDR2 YFSETQ, per germline.

This chain connects TRBV5-1 to TRBJ2-2; D call uncertain. The CDR3 is 15 amino acids. The ends were cut back, 0 bases at V and 0 bases at J, with 6 bases in the middle. CDR1 SGHRS and CDR2 YFSETQ come from the germline V gene. This CDR3 is CASSLVETNTGELFF. In DNA form, the CDR3 reads TGCGCCAGCAGCTTGGTGGAGACGAACACCGGGGAGCTGTTTTTT.

This clone has just one count. The chain uses TRBV5-1 and TRBJ2-1, with 12 nucleotides matching TRBD1. Per the germline V gene, CDR1 is SGHRS and CDR2 is YFSETQ. The CDR3 extends over 16 amino acids. V shed 4 bases and J 7 bases; nucleotides not matched to a gene: 9. CDR3 sequence reads: CASSRPGQGAINEQFF. Written as DNA, the CDR3 is TGCGCCAGCAGCCGCCCGGGACAGGGGGCAATAAATGAGCAGTTCTTC.

J is TRBJ2-1 and V is TRBV5-6; D not certain. Germline values: CDR1 SGHDT, CDR2 YYEEEE. Trimming left V 2 bases short and J 0 bases short, with 9 bases between. This CDR3 contains 15 residues. The CDR3 loop reads CASSLLSSSYNEQFF. The CDR3 bases are TGTGCCAGCAGCTTACTCTCGAGCTCCTACAATGAGCAGTTCTTC.

This chain connects TRBV5-6 to TRBJ1-1; weak D call: TRBD1 (6 bases). Looked up from germline, CDR1 is SGHDT and CDR2 is YYEEEE. Trimming pared 4 bases from V and 13 bases from J, leaving 17 bases between. The CDR3 has 12 residues. CDR3 sequence: CASSTRQAPHFF. The CDR3 coding sequence is TGTGCCAGCAGCACCCGACAGGCCCCACATTTCTTT.

The rearrangement uses TRBV19 and TRBJ1-5, with D perhaps TRBD1 (5 bases). Germline CDR1 LNHDA, CDR2 SQIVND (reference sequence). The CDR3 extends over 17 amino acids. V lost 0 bases, J lost 5 bases, and 17 bases lay in between. The chain's CDR3 is CASSIEGGAGWHQPQHF. CDR3 bases: TGTGCCAGTAGTATAGAGGGTGGGGCAGGGTGGCATCAGCCCCAGCATTTT. Full variable domain (remainder filled in from reference TRBV19 and TRBJ1-5): DGGITQSPKYLFRKEGQNVTLSCEQNLNHDAMYWYRQDPGQGLRLIYYSQIVNDFQKGDIAEGYSVSREKKESFPLTVTSAQKNPTAFYLCASSIEGGAGWHQPQHFGDGTRLSIL.

The chain joins TRBV6-4 to TRBJ1-6; D not certain. The germline gives CDR1 MRHNA, CDR2 SNTAGT. This CDR3 contains 15 residues. The V gene lost 6 bases and the J gene lost 7 bases, with 16 bases spanning the gap. The CDR3 sequence: CASSESSGLNSPLHF. The CDR3 nucleotides are TGTGCCAGCAGCGAATCGAGCGGACTAAATTCACCCCTCCACTTT.